This TCR beta chain was obtained from a study of cytomegalovirus exposure and HLA in healthy donors. The wider study: In a later analysis, the roughly 130 validation repertoires were reported to have used the same platform as the 600 to 700 first-cohort repertoires.

Study findings and constraints: Cytomegalovirus status, reportedly, was diagnosed with high specificity and sensitivity by the classifier.

The repertoire was sequenced with immunoSEQ multiplex PCR; TCRdb's copy has only in-frame clones and lacks some. The sample includes approximately 120,000 clones, roughly 89% of them seen just once. On this clone: Its antigen is not identified.

Sequenced input: PBMCs. This receptor was obtained from a woman between 18 and 30 years old in good health and CMV-seronegative.

CDR3 loop: CASSFSISTSEQFF. The CDR3 DNA follows: TGTGCCAGCAGCTTCTCAATTAGCACGAGCGAGCAGTTCTTC. V is TRBV11-2 and J is TRBJ2-1; D uncertain. Germline loops: CDR1 SGHAT, CDR2 FQNNGV. The CDR3 is 14 residues long. Trimming removed 3 bases at V and 10 bases at J, with 16 bases between.